The 5 T cell receptor beta chains presented below share a single source sample, sequenced in a study of blood T cells in healthy people across ages. A J-beta primer mix and a sample-barcoded 5' primer were used in a second PCR of roughly 7 to 12 cycles. TCRdb fed the 5' RACE reads into MiXCR, producing one record per CDR3 protein. There are 1,100,000 or so distinct CDR3 sequences in the sample; under 45% occur only once, and approximately 17% lies in the top ten. The sequencing sample was made of blood. These receptors all come from an older woman in good health.

Regarding this clonotype: A read error may explain this, as a much larger clone is one base away. The CDR3 protein is CSAISGAYNEQYF. The DNA for the CDR3 is TGCAGTGCTATTAGCGGAGCCTACAATGAGCAGTACTTC. The chain carries TRBV20-1 and TRBJ2-1; D is possibly TRBD2 (6 bases). The closer fit of TRBJ2-7 to the DNA end suggests the J call may be wrong. Germline CDR1 reads DFQATT; CDR2 reads SNEGSKA (reference sequence). The CDR3 extends over 13 amino acids.

Comments on this clonotype: It may be a read error: a sequence one base away is much more abundant. The chain employs TRBV4-1 and TRBJ1-2, with a possible D match to TRBD1 (6 bases). This CDR3 region has 16 residues. The germline V gene has CDR1 MGHRA and CDR2 YSYEKL. The DNA of the CDR3 is TGCGCCAGCAGCCAAGATCTTAGGACCAGGGGAAATGGCCACACCTTC. It encodes CASSQDLRTRGNGHTF.

The chain carries TRBV30 and TRBJ2-7, with D perhaps matching TRBD1 (7 bases). Germline V gene lookup returns CDR1 GTSNPN and CDR2 SVGIG (reference sequence). The CDR3 consists of 15 residues. The V gene lost 1 base and the J gene lost 1 base, with 14 bases spanning the gap. The CDR3 protein is CAWSGGDRRSYEQYF. The DNA for the CDR3 is TGTGCCTGGAGTGGGGGGGACAGAAGATCCTACGAGCAGTACTTC.

The chain combines TRBV20-1 with TRBJ2-5; D perhaps matches TRBD1 (6 bases). Trimming stripped 5 bases from V and 4 bases from J, with 17 bases between. The CDR3 extends over 14 amino acids. Germline assignment: CDR1 DFQATT and CDR2 SNEGSKA (reference sequence). CDR3 DNA: TGCAGTGCTGGAAGTCAGGGGTTCCGAGAGACCCAGTACTTC. Protein sequence: CSAGSQGFRETQYF.

This clonotype was recorded at least ten times. Here the CDR3 reads CASSQWDRSYEQYF. CDR3 bases: TGTGCCAGCAGCCAGTGGGACAGGTCCTACGAGCAGTACTTC. The chain uses TRBV5-4 and TRBJ2-7; the match to TRBD1 covers 8 bases. The CDR3 length is 14 residues. Per the germline V gene, CDR1 is SGHNT and CDR2 is YYREEE (reference sequence). Trimming cost V 4 bases and J 1 base; bases outside gene matches: 4.